This T cell receptor beta chain was found in a study of T cell repertoires in cytomegalovirus infection. Study-wide context: A matching HLA type, together with CMV infection, was signaled by public TCR beta signatures. Whole-study findings and limits: HLA-C-restricted CMV-specific TCR beta clonotypes were dominant in the ex vivo response.

In regard to this clonotype: The antigen is undetermined.

TCRdb recomputed calls from the reads with MiXCR, one row per CDR3 protein. The sample lists some 900,000 distinct CDR3 sequences, 32% occurring once. CDR1 is ENHRY and CDR2 is SYGVKD in the germline V gene. The V end lost 2 bases, the J end lost 0 bases, and 19 bases lay between the germline ends. The CDR3 totals 18 residues. The receptor comes from a human donor in good health (CMV status not recorded). Some clones in this sample may be carry-over from other donors' samples. The chain joins TRBV10-3 to TRBJ1-2; weak D call: TRBD1 (5 bases). Sequencing used cultured CD8+ T cells from PBMCs, obtained from culture after CMV antigen stimulation. The CDR3 region is CAISEPDVAGLSNYGYTF. CDR3 nucleotide sequence: TGTGCCATCAGTGAGCCGGACGTGGCAGGGCTTTCTAACTATGGCTACACCTTC.